This T cell receptor beta chain was observed in a study of cytotoxic CD8 clonotypes in ibrutinib-treated CLL. Study-wide context: Response samples followed a median 12 months of treatment, range 6 to 36.

With 1 base clipped from V and 2 bases from J, the junction kept 5 bases outside the gene matches. Germline lookup yields CDR1 SQVTM and CDR2 ANQGSEA. The CDR3 loop spans 17 amino acids. Produced via immunoSEQ multiplex PCR; TCRdb's table is partial and in-frame only. The table includes 300,000 to 350,000 clones, almost 80% detected once. The source of approximately 1.9 micrograms of genomic DNA for TCR beta libraries was cryopreserved PBMCs. This clonotype was sampled from a human donor with chronic lymphocytic leukemia. The rearrangement uses TRBV29-1 and TRBJ2-2, with 12 bases fitting TRBD2. Sequences were derived from PBMCs, sampled before ibrutinib treatment. This CDR3 reads CSVEGGLAGANTGELFF. The CDR3 nucleotides are TGCAGCGTTGAAGGGGGACTAGCGGGTGCTAACACCGGGGAGCTGTTTTTT.